This T cell receptor (beta chain) was sequenced in a study of blood T cell repertoires in COVID-19. Study-level background: Spain, Italy and the United States supplied samples that represented acute and convalescent COVID-19. Sample material is recorded as cDNA or gDNA derived from T cells, B-cell-depleted T cells, or PBMCs.

Trimming pared 5 bases from V and 6 bases from J, leaving 17 bases between. Germline CDR1 and CDR2: MNHEY and SMNVEV (reference sequence). CDR3 size: 14 residues. Original methodology: For nucleated cells, counts were estimated from reference gene primer amplification. TCRdb keeps only in-frame clones here, not all; method: immunoSEQ multiplex PCR. That table furnishes V, J and clone size, whereas the DNA furnished D and trimming. The sample carries roughly 60,000 clones, around nine tenths recorded once. V gene TRBV27 combines with J gene TRBJ2-7, with D possibly TRBD1 on 6 matching bases. What was sequenced was peripheral blood. This clonotype was sampled from a man between 70 and 80 years old with acute or convalescent COVID-19. The CDR3 spells CASSPRDIFTEQYF. The CDR3 nucleotides are TGTGCCAGCAGTCCTCGGGACATATTCACCGAGCAGTACTTC.